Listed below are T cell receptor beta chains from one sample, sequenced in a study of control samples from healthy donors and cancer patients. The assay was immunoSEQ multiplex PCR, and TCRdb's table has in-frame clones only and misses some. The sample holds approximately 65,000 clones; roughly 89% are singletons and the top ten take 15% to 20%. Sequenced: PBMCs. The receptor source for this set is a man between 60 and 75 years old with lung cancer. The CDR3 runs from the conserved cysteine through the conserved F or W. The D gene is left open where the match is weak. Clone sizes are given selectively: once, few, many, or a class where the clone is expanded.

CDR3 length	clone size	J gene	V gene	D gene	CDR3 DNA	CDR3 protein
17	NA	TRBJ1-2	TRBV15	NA	TGTGCCACCAGCAGAGATTTGCTACAGGGTGAAGCCTATGGCTACACCTTC	CATSRDLLQGEAYGYTF
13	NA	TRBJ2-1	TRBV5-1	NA	TGCGCCAGCAGCAGAACTAGGGCGGATGAGCAGTTCTTC	CASSRTRADEQFF
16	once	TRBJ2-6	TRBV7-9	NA	TGTGCCAGCAGCTCCTACACGAACTCTGGGGCCAACGTCCTGACTTTC	CASSSYTNSGANVLTF
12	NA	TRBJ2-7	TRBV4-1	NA	TGCGCCAGCAGCCAACGTGGGGATGAGCAGTACTTC	CASSQRGDEQYF
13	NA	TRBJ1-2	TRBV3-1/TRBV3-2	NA	TGTGCCAGCAGCTCCCAGAAGAACTATGGCTACACCTTC	CASSSQKNYGYTF
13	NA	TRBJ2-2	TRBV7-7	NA	TGTGCCAGCAGCCCTCCTTGGGGGGGGGAGCTGTTTTTT	CASSPPWGGELFF
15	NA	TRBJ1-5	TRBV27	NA	TGTGCCAGCAGTCCAACCTCCTTAGGGAATCAGCCCCAGCATTTT	CASSPTSLGNQPQHF
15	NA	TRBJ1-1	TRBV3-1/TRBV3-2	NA	TGTGCCAGCAGCCAAGGGGGGGTTGAGGTCGCTGAAGCTTTCTTT	CASSQGGVEVAEAFF
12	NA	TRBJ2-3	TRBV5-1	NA	TGCGCCAGCAGCCCCAGCACAGATACGCAGTATTTT	CASSPSTDTQYF
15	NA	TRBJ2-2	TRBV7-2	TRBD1	TGTGCCAGCAGCTCTAGGGACAGAGGCACCGGGGAGCTGTTTTTT	CASSSRDRGTGELFF
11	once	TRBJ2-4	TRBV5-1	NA	TGCGCCAGCAGCTTGGTTTGGAGTCAGTACTTC	CASSLVWSQYF
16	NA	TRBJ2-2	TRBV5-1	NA	TGCGCCAGCAGCTTGGAGGTCAGGAGAAACACCGGGGAGCTGTTTTTT	CASSLEVRRNTGELFF
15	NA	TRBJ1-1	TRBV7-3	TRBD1	TGTGCCAGCAGCTCCCAGGGGGTTGGAAACACTGAAGCTTTCTTT	CASSSQGVGNTEAFF
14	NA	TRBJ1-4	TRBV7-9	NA	TGTGCCAGCAGCTTAGTGGGCGCTAATGAAAAACTGTTTTTT	CASSLVGANEKLFF
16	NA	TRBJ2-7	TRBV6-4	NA	TGTGCCACAGCAACCCCCCTGGGCCAGCCGTCCTACGAGCAGTACTTC	CATATPLGQPSYEQYF
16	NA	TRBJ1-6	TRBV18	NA	TGTGCCAGCTCACTACGGGACGGAACGGGCAATTCACCCCTCCACTTT	CASSLRDGTGNSPLHF